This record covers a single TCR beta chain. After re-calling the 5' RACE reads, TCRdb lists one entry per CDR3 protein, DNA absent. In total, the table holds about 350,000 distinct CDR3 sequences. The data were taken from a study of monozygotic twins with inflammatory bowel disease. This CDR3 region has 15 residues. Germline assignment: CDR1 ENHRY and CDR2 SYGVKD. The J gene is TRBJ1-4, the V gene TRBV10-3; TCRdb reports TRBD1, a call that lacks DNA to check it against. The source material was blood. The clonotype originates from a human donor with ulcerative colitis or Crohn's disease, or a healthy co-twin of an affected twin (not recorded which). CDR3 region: CAISVTGTANEKLFF.